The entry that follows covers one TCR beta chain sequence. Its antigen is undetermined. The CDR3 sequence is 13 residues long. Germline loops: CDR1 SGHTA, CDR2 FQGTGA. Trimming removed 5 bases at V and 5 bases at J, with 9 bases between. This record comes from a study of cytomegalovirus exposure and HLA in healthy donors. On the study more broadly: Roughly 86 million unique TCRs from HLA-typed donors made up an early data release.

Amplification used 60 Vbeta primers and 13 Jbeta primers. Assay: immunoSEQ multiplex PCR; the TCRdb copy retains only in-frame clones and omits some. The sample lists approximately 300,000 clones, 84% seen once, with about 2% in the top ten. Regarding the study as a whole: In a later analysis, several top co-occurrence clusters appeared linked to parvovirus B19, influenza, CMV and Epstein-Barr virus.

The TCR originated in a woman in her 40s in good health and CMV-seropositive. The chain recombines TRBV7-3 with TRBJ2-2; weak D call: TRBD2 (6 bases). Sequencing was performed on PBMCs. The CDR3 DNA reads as TGTGCCAGCAGCAGTAGCGGTACCGGGGAGCTGTTTTTT. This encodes CASSSSGTGELFF.